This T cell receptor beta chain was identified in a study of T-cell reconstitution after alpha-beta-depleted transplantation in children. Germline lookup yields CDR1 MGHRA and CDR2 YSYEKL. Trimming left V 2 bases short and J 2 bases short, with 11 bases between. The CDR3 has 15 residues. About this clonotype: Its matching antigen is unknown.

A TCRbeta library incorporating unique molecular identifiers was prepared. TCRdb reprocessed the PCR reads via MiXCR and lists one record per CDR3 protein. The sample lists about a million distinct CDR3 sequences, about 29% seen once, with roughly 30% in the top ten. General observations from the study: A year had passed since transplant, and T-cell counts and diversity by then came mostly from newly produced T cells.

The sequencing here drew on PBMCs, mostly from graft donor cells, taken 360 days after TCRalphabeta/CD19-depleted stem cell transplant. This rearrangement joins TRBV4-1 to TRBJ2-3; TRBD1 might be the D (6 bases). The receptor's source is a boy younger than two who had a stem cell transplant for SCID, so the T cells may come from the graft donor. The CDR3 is CASSQTGLLTDTQYF. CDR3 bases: TGCGCCAGCAGCCAAACAGGGTTGCTCACAGATACGCAGTATTTT.